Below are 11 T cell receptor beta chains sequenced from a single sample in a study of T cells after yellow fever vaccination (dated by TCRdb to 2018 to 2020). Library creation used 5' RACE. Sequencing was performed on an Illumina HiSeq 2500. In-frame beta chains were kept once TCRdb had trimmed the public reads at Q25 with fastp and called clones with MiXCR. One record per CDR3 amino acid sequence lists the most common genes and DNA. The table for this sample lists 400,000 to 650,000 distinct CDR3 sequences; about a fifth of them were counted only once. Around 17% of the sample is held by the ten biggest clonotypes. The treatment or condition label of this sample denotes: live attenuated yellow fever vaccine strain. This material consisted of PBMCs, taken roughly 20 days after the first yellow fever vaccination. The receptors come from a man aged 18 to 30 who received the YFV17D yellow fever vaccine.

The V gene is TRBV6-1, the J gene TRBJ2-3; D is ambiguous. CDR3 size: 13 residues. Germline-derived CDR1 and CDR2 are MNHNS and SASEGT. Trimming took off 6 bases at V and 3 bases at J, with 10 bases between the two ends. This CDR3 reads CASRDRLTDTQYF. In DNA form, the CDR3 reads TGTGCCAGCAGGGACCGGTTAACAGATACGCAGTATTTT.

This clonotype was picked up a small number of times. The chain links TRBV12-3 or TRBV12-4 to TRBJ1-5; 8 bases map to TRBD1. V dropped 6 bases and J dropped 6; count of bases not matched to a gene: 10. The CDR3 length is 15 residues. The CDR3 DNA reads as TGTGCCAGCAGCCCAGGACAGGGATCCAGTCAGCCCCAGCATTTT. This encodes CASSPGQGSSQPQHF.

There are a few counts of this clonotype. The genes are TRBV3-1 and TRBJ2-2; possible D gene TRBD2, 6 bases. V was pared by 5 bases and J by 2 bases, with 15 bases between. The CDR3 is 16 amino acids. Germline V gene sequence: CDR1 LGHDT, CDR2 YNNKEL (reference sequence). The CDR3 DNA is TGTGCCAGCAGCAGTGCTGGCGGGATAAACACCGGGGAGCTGTTTTTT. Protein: CASSSAGGINTGELFF. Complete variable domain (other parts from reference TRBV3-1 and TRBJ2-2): DTAVSQTPKYLVTQMGNDKSIKCEQNLGHDTMYWYKQDSKKFLKIMFSYNNKELIINETVPNRFSPKSPDKAHLNLHINSLELGDSAVYFCASSSAGGINTGELFFGEGSRLTVL.

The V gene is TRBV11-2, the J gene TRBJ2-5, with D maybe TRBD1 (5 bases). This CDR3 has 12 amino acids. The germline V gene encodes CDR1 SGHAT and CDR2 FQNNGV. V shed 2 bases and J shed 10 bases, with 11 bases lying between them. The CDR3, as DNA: TGTGCCAGCAGCTTAATACAGACAGACCAGTACTTC. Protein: CASSLIQTDQYF.

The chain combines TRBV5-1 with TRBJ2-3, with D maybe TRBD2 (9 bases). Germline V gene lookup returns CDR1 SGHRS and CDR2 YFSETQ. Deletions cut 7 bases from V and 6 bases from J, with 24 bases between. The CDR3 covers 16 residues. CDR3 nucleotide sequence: TGCGCCAGCTCACTTCCGCGGACAGGGACTAGCGATACGCAGTATTTT. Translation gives CASSLPRTGTSDTQYF.

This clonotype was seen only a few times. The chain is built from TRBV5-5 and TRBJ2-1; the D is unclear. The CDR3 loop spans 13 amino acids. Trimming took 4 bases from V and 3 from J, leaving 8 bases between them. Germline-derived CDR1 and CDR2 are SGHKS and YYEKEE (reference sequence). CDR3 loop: CASSPQDYNEQFF. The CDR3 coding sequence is TGTGCCAGCAGCCCCCAGGACTACAATGAGCAGTTCTTC.

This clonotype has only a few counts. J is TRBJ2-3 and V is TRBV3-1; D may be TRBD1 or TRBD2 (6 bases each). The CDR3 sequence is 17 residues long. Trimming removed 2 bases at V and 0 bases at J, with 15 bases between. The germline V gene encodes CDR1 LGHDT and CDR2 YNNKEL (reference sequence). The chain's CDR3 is CASSQWVGGGSTDTQYF. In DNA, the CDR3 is TGTGCCAGCAGCCAATGGGTCGGAGGGGGAAGCACAGATACGCAGTATTTT.

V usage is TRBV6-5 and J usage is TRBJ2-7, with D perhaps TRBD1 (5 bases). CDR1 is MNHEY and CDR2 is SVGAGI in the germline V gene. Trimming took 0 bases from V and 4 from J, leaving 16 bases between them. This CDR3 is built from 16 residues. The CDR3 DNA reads TGTGCCAGCAGTTACTCGCTTGACGGAAGGGGTTACGAGCAGTACTTC. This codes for CASSYSLDGRGYEQYF.

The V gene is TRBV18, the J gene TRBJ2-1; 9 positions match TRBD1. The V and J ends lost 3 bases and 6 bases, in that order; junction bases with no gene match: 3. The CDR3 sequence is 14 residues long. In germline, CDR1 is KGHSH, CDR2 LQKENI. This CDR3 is CASSPGQGINEQFF. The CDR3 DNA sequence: TGTGCCAGCTCACCGGGACAGGGAATCAATGAGCAGTTCTTC.

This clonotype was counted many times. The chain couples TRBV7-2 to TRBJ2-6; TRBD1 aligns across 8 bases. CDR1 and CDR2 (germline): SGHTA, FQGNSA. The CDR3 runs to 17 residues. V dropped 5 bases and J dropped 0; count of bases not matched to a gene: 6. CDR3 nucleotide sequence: TGTGCCAGCAGCAAGGGACAGGTTAGCTCTGGGGCCAACGTCCTGACTTTC. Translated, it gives CASSKGQVSSGANVLTF.

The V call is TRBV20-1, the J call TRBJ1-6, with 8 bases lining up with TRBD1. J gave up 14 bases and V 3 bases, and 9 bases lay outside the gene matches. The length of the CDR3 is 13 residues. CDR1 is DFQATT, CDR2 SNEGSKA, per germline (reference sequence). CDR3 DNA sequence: TGCAGTGCTAGGCCGGGACAGGAGACAACCCTCCACTTT. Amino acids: CSARPGQETTLHF.